These 27 T cell receptor beta chains were sequenced from one sample in a study of T cell clonality in common variable immunodeficiency. Libraries were prepared by immunoSEQ multiplex PCR; TCRdb keeps only in-frame clonotypes and omits some of them. Observed in the sample are more than 55,000 clones, none of them singletons. Sequencing was done on a sample of peripheral blood mononuclear cells. Receptor source: a person between 18 and 75 years old in good health.

Ten or more counts support this clone. The read halts 3 residues ahead of the CDR3 end, with the missing end drawn from the germline J gene. This sequence joins TRBV7-2 and TRBJ2-3; possibly TRBD2 for D (6 bases). The CDR3 loop spans 14 amino acids. V was trimmed by 5 bases and J by 1 base, leaving 10 bases between them. The germline gives CDR1 SGHTA, CDR2 FQGNSA. CDR3 DNA, as far as it was read: TGTGCCAGCAGCCGTCCGGGGGGCACAGATACG. Translation: CASSRPGGTDT. The whole CDR3 region reads CASSRPGGTDTQYF.

Sample share makes this clone medium-sized (0.01 to 0.1%). The read falls 3 residues short of the CDR3 end, and the missing part is taken from the germline J gene. This chain connects TRBV20-1 to TRBJ2-7; D possibly matches TRBD1 or TRBD2 (6 bases each). Germline CDR1 is DFQATT and CDR2 is SNEGSKA (reference sequence). V shed 7 bases and J shed 6 bases, with 16 bases lying between them. This CDR3 region has 12 residues. The CDR3 here is CSGKKQGGEQYF. The DNA read from the CDR3 is TGCAGTGGAAAAAAACAGGGAGGCGAG.

This clone was counted many times. Read sequence stops 3 residues before the CDR3 end, and the germline J gene provides the missing end. The chain has TRBV5-1 and TRBJ2-5, with 7 nucleotides matching TRBD1. Germline values: CDR1 SGHRS, CDR2 YFSETQ. Germline trimming cut 6 bases from V and 1 base from J; bases unmatched to any gene: 9. This CDR3 is built from 15 residues. CDR3 DNA, as far as it was read: TGCGCCAGCACCCAACTAGGGACAGCCCAAGAGACC. It yields the protein CASTQLGTAQET. The full CDR3 protein reads CASTQLGTAQETQYF.

In this sample, this clone turned up many times. The read ends 3 residues shy of where the CDR3 ends; the end is completed using the germline J gene. V gene TRBV30 combines with J gene TRBJ1-3; D is possibly TRBD1 (5 bases). The length of the CDR3 is 14 residues. CDR1 and CDR2 (germline): GTSNPN, SVGIG (reference sequence). V lost 4 bases and J lost 2, with 12 bases in between. CDR3: CAWIPTGAGNTIYF. Partial CDR3 DNA: TGTGCCTGGATACCTACGGGGGCTGGAAACACC.

Concerning this clone: Read data end 3 residues before the CDR3 end; the end is taken from the germline J gene. This chain connects TRBV2 to TRBJ2-3; unclear D gene. Germline V CDR1 and CDR2: SNHLY, FYNNEI. The germline V and J ends were trimmed by 8 bases and 2 bases, with 8 bases remaining between them. The CDR3 loop spans 12 amino acids. Incomplete CDR3 DNA: TGTGCCAGCTCACTGCTCACAGATACG. It translates to CASSLLTDT. The complete CDR3 sequence is CASSLLTDTQYF.

In this sample, this clone turned up many times. The CDR3 end falls 3 residues outside the read, so it is completed with the germline J gene. The chain links TRBV12-3 or TRBV12-4 to TRBJ2-5; 8 bases map to TRBD2. V lost 4 bases to trimming and J lost 2 bases; unmatched junction nucleotides: 3. The CDR3 has 14 amino acids. Partial CDR3 DNA: TGTGCCAGCAGTTCACTAGCGGAACAAGAGACC. Its protein is CASSSLAEQET. The full CDR3 protein is CASSSLAEQETQYF.

In its sample, this clone was seen many times. The CDR3 end falls 3 residues outside the read, so it is completed with the germline J gene. This chain joins TRBV2 and TRBJ2-2; TRBD2 matches 8 bases. Per the germline V gene, CDR1 is SNHLY and CDR2 is FYNNEI. The CDR3 sequence is 14 residues long. The V gene end was trimmed by 5 bases and the J gene end by 3 bases; junction bases not matched to a gene: 2. The CDR3 sequence is CASSRREDTGELFF. The sequenced CDR3 bases are TGTGCCAGCAGTAGGCGGGAGGACACCGGGGAG.

This clone was picked up many times. The CDR3 goes on 3 residues after the read ends, and that part is filled in from the germline J gene. This chain connects TRBV7-3 to TRBJ2-1, with 9 bases aligning to TRBD2. This CDR3 contains 16 residues. The junction had 11 bases not matched to a gene; V was cut back by 2 bases and J by 9 bases. Germline CDR1 SGHTA, CDR2 FQGTGA. CDR3 DNA, as far as it was read: TGTGCCAGCAGCTTAGATCCAGCGGGAGGATCCGGTGAG. Protein product: CASSLDPAGGSGE. The complete CDR3 protein is CASSLDPAGGSGEQFF.

The table lists this clone with many counts. Read data end 3 residues before the CDR3 end; the end is taken from the germline J gene. V gene TRBV20-1 combines with J gene TRBJ2-7, with D possibly matching TRBD1 (6 bases). Trimming left V 0 bases short and J 3 bases short, with 21 bases between. The CDR3 runs 17 residues. Germline-derived CDR1 and CDR2 are DFQATT and SNEGSKA (reference sequence). CDR3: CSARDPGLPDRSYEQYF. The part of the CDR3 DNA that was read is TGCAGTGCTAGAGATCCCGGGTTACCCGACAGGAGCTACGAG.

This clone came up many times. The CDR3 is cut off 3 residues early in the read; its end comes from the germline J gene. The V gene is TRBV7-3, the J gene TRBJ1-1; 8 bases agree with TRBD1. With V trimmed by 5 bases and J by 3 bases, 2 bases remained unmatched. The CDR3 is 13 residues long. Germline V lookup: CDR1 SGHTA, CDR2 FQGTGA. CDR3 amino acids: CASSPDRDTEAFF. CDR3 DNA, as far as it was read: TGTGCCAGCAGCCCGGACAGGGACACTGAA.

This clone was detected many times. The CDR3 goes on 3 residues after the read ends, and that part is filled in from the germline J gene. The chain links TRBV2 to TRBJ2-7; 7 bases are shared with TRBD1. Germline CDR1 and CDR2: SNHLY and FYNNEI. The CDR3 is 12 amino acids. Trimming removed 7 bases from V and 3 bases from J; junction bases left unmatched: 3. CDR3 bases read: TGTGCCAGCAAAAACAGGGGCTACGAG. Protein sequence: CASKNRGYE. The full CDR3 reads CASKNRGYEQYF.

This clone has ten or more counts. The read stops 3 residues short of the end of the CDR3; the missing end is completed from the germline J gene. V and J are TRBV2 and TRBJ2-7, with D possibly being TRBD2 (6 bases). The CDR3 totals 13 residues. V lost 7 bases, J lost 2 bases, and 12 bases lay in between. Germline-derived CDR1 and CDR2 are SNHLY and FYNNEI. The DNA read from the CDR3 is TGTGCCAGCACCGGGAGCGGTACCTACGAG. As protein: CASTGSGTYE. The CDR3 in full is CASTGSGTYEQYF. Full variable domain (rest looked up from reference TRBV2 and TRBJ2-7): EPEVTQTPSHQVTQMGQEVILRCVPISNHLYFYWYRQILGQKVEFLVSFYNNEISEKSEIFDDQFSVERPDGSNFTLKIRSTKLEDSAMYFCASTGSGTYEQYFGPGTRLTVT.

This clone was seen at least ten times. Read sequence stops 3 residues before the CDR3 end, and the germline J gene provides the missing end. This rearrangement joins TRBV5-1 to TRBJ2-3; 14 positions match TRBD2. Per the germline V gene, CDR1 is SGHRS and CDR2 is YFSETQ. The CDR3 consists of 16 residues. Losses at the gene ends were 4 bases for V and 4 bases for J; bases not matched to a gene: 5. CDR3 sequence: CASSTGLAGDSDTQYF. Incomplete CDR3 DNA: TGCGCCAGCAGCACGGGACTAGCGGGAGATTCAGATACG.

This clone was seen repeatedly, ten times or more. The read ends 3 residues before the CDR3 terminus; that terminus is restored from the germline J gene. This rearrangement joins TRBV20-1 to TRBJ1-2; 10 bases line up with TRBD1. CDR1 and CDR2 from the germline V gene are DFQATT and SNEGSKA (reference sequence). J lost 5 bases, V lost 5 bases, and 11 bases had no gene match. The CDR3 contains 15 residues. The CDR3 loop is CSAGGTGEMQYGYTF. CDR3 DNA, as far as it was read: TGCAGTGCTGGGGGGACAGGGGAAATGCAGTATGGC.

Regarding this clone: The read terminates 3 residues ahead of where the CDR3 ends, so the germline J gene completes it. The chain recombines TRBV5-1 with TRBJ2-2, with D possibly TRBD2 on 5 matching bases. CDR1 and CDR2 from the germline V gene are SGHRS and YFSETQ. The CDR3 has 14 amino acids. The CDR3 region is CASSPLTGNEKLFF. Incomplete CDR3 DNA: TGCGCCAGCAGCCCCTTAACGGGGAATGAAAAG.

This clone was picked up many times. The DNA ends 3 residues before the CDR3 does, and the rest of the CDR3 is filled in from the germline J gene. This chain joins TRBV12-3 or TRBV12-4 and TRBJ1-4; a weak D match, TRBD1 (6 bases). V was trimmed by 6 bases and J by 10 bases, leaving 12 bases between them. This CDR3 region has 12 residues. CDR3 DNA, as far as it was read: TGTGCCAGCAGAGGGGGGGTGGGAAAA. Amino acid sequence: CASRGGVGK. The entire CDR3 is CASRGGVGKLFF.

This clone has at least ten counts. CDR3 sequence reads: CASSLGVAEYNEQFF. CDR3 DNA, as far as it was read: TGTGCCAGCAGCTTAGGCGTAGCGGAATACAATGAG. The V gene is TRBV7-2, the J gene TRBJ2-1; possibly TRBD2 for D (6 bases). The read halts 3 residues ahead of the CDR3 end, with the missing end drawn from the germline J gene. There are 15 residues in the CDR3. CDR1 and CDR2 (germline): SGHTA, FQGNSA. Trimming stripped 1 base from V and 4 bases from J, with 11 bases between.

This clone was seen ten or more times. The CDR3 end lies 3 residues beyond the end of the read and is filled in from the germline J gene. The chain uses TRBV29-1 and TRBJ2-5; 8 bases match TRBD1. In germline, CDR1 is SQVTM, CDR2 ANQGSEA. The CDR3 totals 12 residues. The J segment lost 4 bases and the V segment lost 5 bases, leaving 3 bases of the junction unmatched. The sequenced CDR3 bases are TGCAGCGTTTCCGACAGGGGAGAGACC. Translating it yields CSVSDRGET. The whole CDR3 sequence is CSVSDRGETQYF.

A remark on this clone: With the read ending 3 residues before the CDR3 end, the germline J gene is used to fill in that end. The chain employs TRBV30 and TRBJ2-1, with unresolved D. The germline V gene has CDR1 GTSNPN and CDR2 SVGIG (reference sequence). V lost 0 bases, J lost 8 bases, and 8 bases lay in between. The CDR3 spans 12 residues. This CDR3 reads CAWSVLVHEQFF. The CDR3 DNA, read in part, is TGTGCCTGGAGTGTCCTAGTTCATGAG. The full variable domain, in which reference TRBV30 and TRBJ2-1 provide the parts outside the CDR3, is SQTIHQWPATLVQPVGSPLSLECTVEGTSNPNLYWYRQAAGRGLQLLFYSVGIGQISSEVPQNLSASRPQDRQFILSSKKLLLSDSGFYLCAWSVLVHEQFFGPGTRLTVL.

Notes on this clone: The read terminates 3 residues before the CDR3 end, so the remaining end is supplied by the germline J gene. The chain links TRBV6-1 to TRBJ1-4, with D maybe TRBD1 (5 bases). The CDR3 runs to 13 residues. Germline V gene data show CDR1 as MNHNS and CDR2 as SASEGT. CDR3 in amino acids: CASSDPQGRKLFF. The sequenced part of the CDR3 DNA is TGTGCCAGCAGTGATCCTCAGGGAAGGAAA.

This clone was counted many times. The CDR3 region is CASSLAQKNTEAFF. CDR3 bases read: TGTGCCAGCAGCTTAGCTCAAAAGAACACTGAA. This rearrangement joins TRBV7-8 to TRBJ1-1; D call uncertain. The read gets to within 3 residues of the CDR3 end, and the germline J gene fills in the rest. This CDR3 has 14 residues. The germline V gene encodes CDR1 SGHVS and CDR2 FQNEAQ. V lost 0 bases to trimming and J lost 1 base, with 6 bases between them.

This clone was found many times. The DNA read from the CDR3 is TGTGCCAGCAGACCGACAGGGGGAGGAGATACG. Protein: CASRPTGGGDT. The CDR3 in its entirety is CASRPTGGGDTQYF. The genes are TRBV6-2 or TRBV6-3 and TRBJ2-3, with 9 nucleotides matching TRBD1. With the read ending 3 residues before the CDR3 end, the germline J gene is used to fill in that end. This CDR3 is built from 14 residues. V shed 6 bases and J 5 bases; nucleotides not matched to a gene: 6. Germline assignment: CDR1 MNHEY and CDR2 SVGEGT.

This clone was seen repeatedly, ten times or more. The CDR3 goes on 3 residues after the read ends, and that part is filled in from the germline J gene. The V and J genes are TRBV11-2 and TRBJ2-7; TRBD2 is a possible D gene (6 bases). The CDR3 runs to 14 residues. Germline CDR1 reads SGHAT; CDR2 reads FQNNGV. V was pared by 6 bases and J by 2 bases, with 14 bases between. CDR3 DNA (partial): TGTGCCAGCAGTCCAGGACTATTGGCCTACGAG. Translation gives CASSPGLLAYE. The entire CDR3 reads CASSPGLLAYEQYF.

This clone was detected many times. Read sequence stops 3 residues before the CDR3 end, and the germline J gene provides the missing end. This rearrangement joins TRBV7-2 to TRBJ2-7, with a possible D match to TRBD2 (5 bases). There are 13 residues in the CDR3. From germline, CDR1 is SGHTA and CDR2 FQGNSA. The V end was cut by 5 bases, the J end by 6 bases, with 14 bases between. The CDR3 bases that were read are TGTGCCAGCAGCGCACAACTAGTTCCCGAG. Protein sequence: CASSAQLVPE. The whole CDR3 sequence reads CASSAQLVPEQYF.

In its sample, this clone was seen many times. The read gets to within 3 residues of the CDR3 end, and the germline J gene fills in the rest. The rearrangement joins TRBV5-5 to TRBJ1-5; D might be TRBD1 (5 bases). The ends were cut back, 0 bases at V and 5 bases at J, with 12 bases in the middle. CDR1 and CDR2 from the germline V gene are SGHKS and YYEKEE (reference sequence). The CDR3 totals 15 residues. CDR3 DNA, as far as it was read: TGTGCCAGCAGCTTGGGGGCAGACAGTTATCAGCCC. It translates to CASSLGADSYQP. The whole CDR3 sequence is CASSLGADSYQPQHF. Using reference TRBV5-5 and TRBJ1-5 for the parts outside the CDR3, the full variable domain is DAGVTQSPTHLIKTRGQQVTLRCSPISGHKSVSWYQQVLGQGPQFIFQYYEKEERGRGNFPDRFSARQFPNYSSELNVNALLLGDSALYLCASSLGADSYQPQHFGDGTRLSIL.

Comments on this clone: The read ends 3 residues shy of where the CDR3 ends; the end is completed using the germline J gene. The chain is built from TRBV5-1 and TRBJ2-7; no reliable D call. Germline V gene data show CDR1 as SGHRS and CDR2 as YFSETQ. V gave up 1 base and J gave up 3 bases, with 11 bases separating them. The CDR3 covers 14 residues. CDR3 amino acids: CASSLSVNNYEQYF. The part of the CDR3 DNA that was read is TGCGCCAGCAGCTTGTCGGTAAATAACTACGAG.

This clone was counted between two and nine times. The read comes to an end 3 residues before the CDR3 does, leaving the germline J gene to fill in the end. V gene TRBV4-2 combines with J gene TRBJ2-7; 9 nucleotides match TRBD2. The V segment lost 0 bases and the J segment 6 bases; nucleotides outside the gene matches: 9. The length of the CDR3 is 16 residues. Germline V CDR1 and CDR2: LGHNA, YNFKEQ. This chain's CDR3 is CASSQDHGSGRIEQYF. The sequenced part of the CDR3 DNA is TGTGCCAGCAGCCAAGATCATGGTAGCGGGAGAATCGAG.